This T cell receptor (beta chain) stems from a study of T-cell memory formation after mild COVID-19. Study details: Largely donor-specific TCR clusters were found.

Study results and limitations: Clones shrinking from day 15 to 85 showed even CD4/CD8 mixes; later expanders tilted CD4+.

The ends were cut back, 3 bases at V and 5 bases at J, with 19 bases in the middle. In germline, CDR1 is MGHRA, CDR2 YSYEKL. The CDR3 covers 16 residues. This clonotype was recorded a few times. Its specificity is not known. TCRdb independently ran MiXCR on the 5' RACE reads; one entry per CDR3 protein. The sample consists of roughly 190,000 distinct CDR3 sequences, roughly 18% of them appearing once. The chain couples TRBV4-1 to TRBJ1-1; D possibly corresponds to TRBD1 (6 bases). The TCR was taken from an adult woman who had mild COVID-19 (a few samples of this study predate the infection). Cell type and time point are not known. Sequenced: PBMCs or a T cell subset sorted from them (not recorded which). The CDR3, as DNA: TGCGCCAGCAGCCATCTAGGGGGAACGAGGGGTACTGAAGCTTTCTTT. It is translated as CASSHLGGTRGTEAFF.